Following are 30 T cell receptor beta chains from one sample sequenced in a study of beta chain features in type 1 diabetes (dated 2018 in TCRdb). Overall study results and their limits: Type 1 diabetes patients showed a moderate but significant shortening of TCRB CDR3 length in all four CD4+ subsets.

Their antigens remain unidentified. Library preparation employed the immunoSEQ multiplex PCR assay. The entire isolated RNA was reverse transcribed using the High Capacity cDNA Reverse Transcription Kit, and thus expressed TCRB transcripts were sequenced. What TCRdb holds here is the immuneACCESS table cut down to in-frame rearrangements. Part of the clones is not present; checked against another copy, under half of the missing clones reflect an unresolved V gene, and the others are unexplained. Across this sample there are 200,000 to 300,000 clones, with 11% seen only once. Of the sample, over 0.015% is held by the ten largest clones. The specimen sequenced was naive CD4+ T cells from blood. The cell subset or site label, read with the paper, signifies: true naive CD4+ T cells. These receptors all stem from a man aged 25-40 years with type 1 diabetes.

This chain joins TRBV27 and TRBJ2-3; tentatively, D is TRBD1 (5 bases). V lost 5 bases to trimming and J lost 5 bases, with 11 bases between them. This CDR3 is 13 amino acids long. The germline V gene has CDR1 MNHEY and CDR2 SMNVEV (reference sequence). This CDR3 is CASSRQGEDTQYF. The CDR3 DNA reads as TGTGCCAGCAGTCGACAAGGGGAAGATACGCAGTATTTT.

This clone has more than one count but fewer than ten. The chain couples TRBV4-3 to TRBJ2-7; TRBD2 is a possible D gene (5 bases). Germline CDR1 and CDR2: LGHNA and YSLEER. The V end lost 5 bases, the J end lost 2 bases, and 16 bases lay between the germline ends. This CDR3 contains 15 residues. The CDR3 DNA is TGCGCCAGCAGCAGGAGCGGCTCGGGAACCTACGAGCAGTACTTC. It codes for CASSRSGSGTYEQYF.

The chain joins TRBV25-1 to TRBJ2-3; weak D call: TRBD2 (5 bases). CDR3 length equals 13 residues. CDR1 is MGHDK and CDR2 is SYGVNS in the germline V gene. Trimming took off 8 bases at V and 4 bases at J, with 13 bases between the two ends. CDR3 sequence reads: CASSMRESDTQYF. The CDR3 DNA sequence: TGTGCCAGCTCGATGAGGGAGTCAGATACGCAGTATTTT.

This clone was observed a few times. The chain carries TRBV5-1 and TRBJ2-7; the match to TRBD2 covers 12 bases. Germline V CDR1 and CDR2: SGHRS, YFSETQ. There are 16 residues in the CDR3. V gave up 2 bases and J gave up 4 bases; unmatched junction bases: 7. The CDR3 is CASSLTVGTSGYEQYF. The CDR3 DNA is TGCGCCAGCAGCTTAACGGTCGGGACTAGCGGGTACGAGCAGTACTTC.

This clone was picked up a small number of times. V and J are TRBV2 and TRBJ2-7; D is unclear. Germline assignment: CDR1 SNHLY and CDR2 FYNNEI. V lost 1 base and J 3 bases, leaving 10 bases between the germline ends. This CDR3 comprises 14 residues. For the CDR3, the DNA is TGTGCCAGCAGTGAAGACCAGGCCTACTACGAGCAGTACTTC. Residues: CASSEDQAYYEQYF.

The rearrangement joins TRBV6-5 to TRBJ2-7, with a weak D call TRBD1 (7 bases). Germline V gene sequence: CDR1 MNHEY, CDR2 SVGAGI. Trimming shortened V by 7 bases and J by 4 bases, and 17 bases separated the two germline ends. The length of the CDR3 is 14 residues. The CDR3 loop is CASTHGQGGYEQYF. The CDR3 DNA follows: TGTGCCAGCACCCACGGGCAGGGGGGATACGAGCAGTACTTC.

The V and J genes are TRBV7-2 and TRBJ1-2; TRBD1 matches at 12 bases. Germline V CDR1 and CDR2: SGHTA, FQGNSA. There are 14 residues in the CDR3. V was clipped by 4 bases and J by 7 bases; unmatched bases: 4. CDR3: CASSSGQGALGYTF. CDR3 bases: TGTGCCAGCAGCTCGGGACAGGGGGCGCTTGGCTACACCTTC.

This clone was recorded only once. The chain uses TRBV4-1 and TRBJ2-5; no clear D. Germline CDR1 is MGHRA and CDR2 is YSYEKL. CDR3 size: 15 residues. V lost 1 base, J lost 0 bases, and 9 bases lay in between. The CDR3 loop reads CASSQVPTYQETQYF. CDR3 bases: TGCGCCAGCAGCCAAGTACCCACTTACCAAGAGACCCAGTACTTC.

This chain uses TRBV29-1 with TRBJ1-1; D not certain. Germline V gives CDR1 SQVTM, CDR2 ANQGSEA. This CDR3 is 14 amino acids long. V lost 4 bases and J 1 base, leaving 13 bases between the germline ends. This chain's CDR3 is CSVAARIANTEAFF. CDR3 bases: TGCAGCGTTGCCGCCCGAATAGCGAACACTGAAGCTTTCTTT. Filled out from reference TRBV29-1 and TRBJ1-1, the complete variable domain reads SAVISQKPSRDICQRGTSLTIQCQVDSQVTMMFWYRQQPGQSLTLIATANQGSEATYESGFVIDKFPISRPNLTFSTLTVSNMSPEDSSIYLCSVAARIANTEAFFGQGTRLTVV.

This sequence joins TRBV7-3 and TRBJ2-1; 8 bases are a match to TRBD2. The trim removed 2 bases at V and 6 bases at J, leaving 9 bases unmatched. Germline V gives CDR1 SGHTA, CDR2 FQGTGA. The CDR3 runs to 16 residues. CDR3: CASSLDWERGSNEQFF. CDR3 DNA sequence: TGTGCCAGCAGCTTAGACTGGGAGCGGGGGAGCAATGAGCAGTTCTTC.

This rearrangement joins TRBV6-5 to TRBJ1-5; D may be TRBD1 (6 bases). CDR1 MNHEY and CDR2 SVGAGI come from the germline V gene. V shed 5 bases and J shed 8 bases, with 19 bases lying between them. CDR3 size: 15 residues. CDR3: CASSDLQGAVKPQHF. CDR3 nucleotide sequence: TGTGCCAGCAGTGACTTACAGGGTGCAGTGAAGCCCCAGCATTTT.

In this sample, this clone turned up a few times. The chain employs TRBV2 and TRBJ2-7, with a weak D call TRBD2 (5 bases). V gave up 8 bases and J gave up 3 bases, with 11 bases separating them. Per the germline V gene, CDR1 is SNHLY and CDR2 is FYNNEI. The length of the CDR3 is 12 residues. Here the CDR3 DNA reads TGTGCCAGCCGGGGAGAGCACTACGAGCAGTACTTC. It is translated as CASRGEHYEQYF.

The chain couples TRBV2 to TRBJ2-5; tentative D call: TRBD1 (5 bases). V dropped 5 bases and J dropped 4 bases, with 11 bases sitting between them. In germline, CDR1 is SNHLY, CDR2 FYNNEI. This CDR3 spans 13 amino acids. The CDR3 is CASSQGWGETQYF. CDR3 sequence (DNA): TGTGCCAGCAGTCAGGGTTGGGGAGAGACCCAGTACTTC.

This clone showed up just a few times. CDR3 nucleotides: TGTGCCAGCAGCTTTGGAGGTTCTGGGGCCAACGTCCTGACTTTC. Its protein product is CASSFGGSGANVLTF. The V gene is TRBV5-4, the J gene TRBJ2-6; weak D call: TRBD2 (5 bases). From germline, CDR1 is SGHNT and CDR2 YYREEE (reference sequence). CDR3 length: 15 amino acids. Between the trimmed V and J ends, which lost 2 bases and 1 base, there was a span of 7 bases. Variable domain in full (rest from reference TRBV5-4 and TRBJ2-6): ETGVTQSPTHLIKTRGQQVTLRCSSQSGHNTVSWYQQALGQGPQFIFQYYREEENGRGNFPPRFSGLQFPNYSSELNVNALELDDSALYLCASSFGGSGANVLTFGAGSRLTVL.

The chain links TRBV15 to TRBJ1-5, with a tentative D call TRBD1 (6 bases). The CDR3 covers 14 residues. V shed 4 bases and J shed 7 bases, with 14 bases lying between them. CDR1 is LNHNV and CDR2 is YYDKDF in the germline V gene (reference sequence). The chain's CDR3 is CATSTRGLGQPQHF. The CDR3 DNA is TGTGCCACCAGCACCAGGGGATTAGGGCAGCCCCAGCATTTT.

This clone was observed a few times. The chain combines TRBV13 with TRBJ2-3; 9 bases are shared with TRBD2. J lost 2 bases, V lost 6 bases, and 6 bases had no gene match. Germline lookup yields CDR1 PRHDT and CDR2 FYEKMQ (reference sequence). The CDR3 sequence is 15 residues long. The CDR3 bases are TGTGCCAGCAGACGGGGCGGGGGGGCCACAGATACGCAGTATTTT. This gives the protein CASRRGGGATDTQYF.

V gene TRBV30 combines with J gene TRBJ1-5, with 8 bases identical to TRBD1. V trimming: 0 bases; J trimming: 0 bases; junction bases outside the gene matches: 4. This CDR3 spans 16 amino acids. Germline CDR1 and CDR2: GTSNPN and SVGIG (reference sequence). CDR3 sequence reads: CAWSVQGEISNQPQHF. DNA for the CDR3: TGTGCCTGGAGTGTACAGGGGGAGATTAGCAATCAGCCCCAGCATTTT.

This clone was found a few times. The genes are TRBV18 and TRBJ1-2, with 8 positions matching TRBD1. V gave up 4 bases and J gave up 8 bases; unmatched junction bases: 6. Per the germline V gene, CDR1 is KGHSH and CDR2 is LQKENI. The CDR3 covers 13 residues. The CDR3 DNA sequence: TGTGCCAGCTCACTCCAGGGGGCTGAAGGCTACACCTTC. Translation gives CASSLQGAEGYTF. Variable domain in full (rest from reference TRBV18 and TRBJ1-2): NAGVMQNPRHLVRRRGQEARLRCSPMKGHSHVYWYRQLPEEGLKFMVYLQKENIIDESGMPKERFSAEFPKEGPSILRIQQVVRGDSAAYFCASSLQGAEGYTFGSGTRLTVV.

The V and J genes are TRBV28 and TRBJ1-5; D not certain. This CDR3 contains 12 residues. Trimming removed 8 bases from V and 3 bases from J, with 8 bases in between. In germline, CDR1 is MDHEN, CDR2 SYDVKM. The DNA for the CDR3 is TGTGCCAGCCGACGGGACAATCAGCCCCAGCATTTT. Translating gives CASRRDNQPQHF.

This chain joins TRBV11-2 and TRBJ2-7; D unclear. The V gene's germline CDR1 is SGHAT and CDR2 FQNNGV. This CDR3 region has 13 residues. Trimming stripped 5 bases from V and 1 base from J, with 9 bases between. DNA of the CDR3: TGTGCCAGCAGCGTATCGGGTTCCTACGAGCAGTACTTC. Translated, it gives CASSVSGSYEQYF. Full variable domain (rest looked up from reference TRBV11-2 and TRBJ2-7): EAGVAQSPRYKIIEKRQSVAFWCNPISGHATLYWYQQILGQGPKLLIQFQNNGVVDDSQLPKDRFSAERLKGVDSTLKIQPAKLEDSAVYLCASSVSGSYEQYFGPGTRLTVT.

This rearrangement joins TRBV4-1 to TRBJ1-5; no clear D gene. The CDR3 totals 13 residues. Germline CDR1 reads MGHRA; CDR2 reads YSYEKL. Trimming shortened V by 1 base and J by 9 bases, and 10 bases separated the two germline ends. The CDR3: CASSQGIPGPQHF. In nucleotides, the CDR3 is TGCGCCAGCAGCCAAGGGATCCCGGGGCCCCAGCATTTT.

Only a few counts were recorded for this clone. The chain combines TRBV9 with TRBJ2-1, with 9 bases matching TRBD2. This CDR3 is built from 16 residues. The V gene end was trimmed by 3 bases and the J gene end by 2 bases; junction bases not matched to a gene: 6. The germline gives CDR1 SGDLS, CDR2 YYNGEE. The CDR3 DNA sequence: TGTGCCAGCAGCGCCTTAGCGGGGGCCACCTACAATGAGCAGTTCTTC. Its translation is CASSALAGATYNEQFF.

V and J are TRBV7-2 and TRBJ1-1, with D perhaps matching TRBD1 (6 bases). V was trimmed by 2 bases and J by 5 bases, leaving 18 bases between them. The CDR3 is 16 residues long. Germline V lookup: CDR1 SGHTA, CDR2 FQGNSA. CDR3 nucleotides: TGTGCCAGCAGCTTAAATTCGTGGACGCAGGGGACTGAAGCTTTCTTT. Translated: CASSLNSWTQGTEAFF.

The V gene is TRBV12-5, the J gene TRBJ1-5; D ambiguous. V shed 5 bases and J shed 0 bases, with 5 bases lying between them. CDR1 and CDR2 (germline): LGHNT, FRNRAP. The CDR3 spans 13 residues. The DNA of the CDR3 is TGTGCTAGTGGTGGAGATAGCAATCAGCCCCAGCATTTT. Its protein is CASGGDSNQPQHF.

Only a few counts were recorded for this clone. CDR3 DNA sequence: TGTGCCAGCAGCGGCCGAACGGGACTAGGGCACCCGGATACGCAGTATTTT. This encodes CASSGRTGLGHPDTQYF. V is TRBV9 and J is TRBJ2-3, with 8 nucleotides matching TRBD2. The V gene end was trimmed by 3 bases and the J gene end by 6 bases; junction bases not matched to a gene: 15. The CDR3 totals 17 residues. Germline lookup yields CDR1 SGDLS and CDR2 YYNGEE.

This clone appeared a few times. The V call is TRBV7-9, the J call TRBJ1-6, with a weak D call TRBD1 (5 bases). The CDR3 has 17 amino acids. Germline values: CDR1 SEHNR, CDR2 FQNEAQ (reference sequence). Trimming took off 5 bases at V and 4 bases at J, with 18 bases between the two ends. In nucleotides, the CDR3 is TGTGCCAGCAGCCACCCCCCGGGGGTCTTATATAATTCACCCCTCCACTTT. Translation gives CASSHPPGVLYNSPLHF.

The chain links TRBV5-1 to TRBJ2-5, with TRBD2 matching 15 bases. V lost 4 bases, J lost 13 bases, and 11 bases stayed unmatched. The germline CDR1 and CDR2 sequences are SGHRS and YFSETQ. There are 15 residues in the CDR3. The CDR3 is CASSPSGTSGGPPYF. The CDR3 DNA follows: TGCGCCAGCAGCCCCTCCGGGACTAGCGGGGGGCCGCCGTACTTC.

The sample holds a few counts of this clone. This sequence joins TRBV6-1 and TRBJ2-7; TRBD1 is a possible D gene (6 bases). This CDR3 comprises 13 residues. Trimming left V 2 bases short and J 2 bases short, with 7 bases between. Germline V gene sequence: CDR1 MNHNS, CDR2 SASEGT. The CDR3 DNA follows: TGTGCCAGCAGTGAAACAGGGACCTACGAGCAGTACTTC. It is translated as CASSETGTYEQYF.

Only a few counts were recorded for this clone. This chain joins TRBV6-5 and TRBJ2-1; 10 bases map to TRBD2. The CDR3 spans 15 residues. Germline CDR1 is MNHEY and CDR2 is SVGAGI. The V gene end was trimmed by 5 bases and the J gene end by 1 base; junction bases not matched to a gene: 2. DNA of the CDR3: TGTGCCAGCAGTCTAGCGGGAGTATCCTACAATGAGCAGTTCTTC. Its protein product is CASSLAGVSYNEQFF.

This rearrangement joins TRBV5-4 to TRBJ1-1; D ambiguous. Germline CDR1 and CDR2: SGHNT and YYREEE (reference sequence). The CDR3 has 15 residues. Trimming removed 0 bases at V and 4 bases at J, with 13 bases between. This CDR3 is CASSLAKGGSTEAFF. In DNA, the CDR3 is TGTGCCAGCAGCTTGGCGAAAGGAGGAAGCACTGAAGCTTTCTTT.